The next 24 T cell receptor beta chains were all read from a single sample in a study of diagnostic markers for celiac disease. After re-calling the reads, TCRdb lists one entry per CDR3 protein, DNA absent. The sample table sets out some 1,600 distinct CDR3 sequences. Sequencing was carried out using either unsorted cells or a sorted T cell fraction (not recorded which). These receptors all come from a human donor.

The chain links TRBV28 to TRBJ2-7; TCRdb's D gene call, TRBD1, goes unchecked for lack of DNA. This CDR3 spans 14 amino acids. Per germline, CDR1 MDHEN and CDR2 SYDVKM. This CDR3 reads CASSGGQGGYEQYF.

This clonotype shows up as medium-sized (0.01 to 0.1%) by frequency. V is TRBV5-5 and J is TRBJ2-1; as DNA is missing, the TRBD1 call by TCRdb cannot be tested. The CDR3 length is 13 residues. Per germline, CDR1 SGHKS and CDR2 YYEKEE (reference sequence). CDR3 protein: CASSLSRGNEQFF. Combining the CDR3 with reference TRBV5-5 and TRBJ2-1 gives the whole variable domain DAGVTQSPTHLIKTRGQQVTLRCSPISGHKSVSWYQQVLGQGPQFIFQYYEKEERGRGNFPDRFSARQFPNYSSELNVNALLLGDSALYLCASSLSRGNEQFFGPGTRLTVL.

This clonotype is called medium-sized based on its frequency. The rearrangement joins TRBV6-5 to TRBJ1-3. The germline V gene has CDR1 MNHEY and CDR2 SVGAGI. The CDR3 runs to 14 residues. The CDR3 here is CASRRTASGNTIYF.

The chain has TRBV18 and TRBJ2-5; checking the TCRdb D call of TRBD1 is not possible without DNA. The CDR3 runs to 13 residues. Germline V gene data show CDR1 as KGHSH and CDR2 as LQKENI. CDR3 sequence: CASSELRGETQYF. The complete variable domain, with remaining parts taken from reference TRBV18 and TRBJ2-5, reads NAGVMQNPRHLVRRRGQEARLRCSPMKGHSHVYWYRQLPEEGLKFMVYLQKENIIDESGMPKERFSAEFPKEGPSILRIQQVVRGDSAAYFCASSELRGETQYFGPGTRLLVL.

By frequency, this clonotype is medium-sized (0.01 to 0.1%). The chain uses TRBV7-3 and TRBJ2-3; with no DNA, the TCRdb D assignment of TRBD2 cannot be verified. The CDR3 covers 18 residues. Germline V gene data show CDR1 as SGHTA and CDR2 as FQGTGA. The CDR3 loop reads CASSLTGTSGSRADTQYF.

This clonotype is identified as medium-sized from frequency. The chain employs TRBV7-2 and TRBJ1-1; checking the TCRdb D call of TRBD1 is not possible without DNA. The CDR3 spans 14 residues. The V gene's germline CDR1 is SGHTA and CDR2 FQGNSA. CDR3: CASSIRGQGTEAFF. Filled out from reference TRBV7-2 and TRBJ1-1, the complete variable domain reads GAGVSQSPSNKVTEKGKDVELRCDPISGHTALYWYRQSLGQGLEFLIYFQGNSAPDKSGLPSDRFSAERTGGSVSTLTIQRTQQEDSAVYLCASSIRGQGTEAFFGQGTRLTVV.

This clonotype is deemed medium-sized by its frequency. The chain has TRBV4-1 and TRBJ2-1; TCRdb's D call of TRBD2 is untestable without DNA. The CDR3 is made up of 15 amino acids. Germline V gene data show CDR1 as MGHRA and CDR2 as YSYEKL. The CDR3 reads CASSLGTSGGDEQFF.

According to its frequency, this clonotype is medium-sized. CDR3 amino acids: CASSPGRPDYGYTF. This chain joins TRBV9 and TRBJ1-2; lacking DNA, the TRBD1 call made by TCRdb goes unchecked. The CDR3 runs to 14 residues. In germline, CDR1 is SGDLS, CDR2 YYNGEE. Supplemented by reference TRBV9 and TRBJ1-2, the full variable domain reads DSGVTQTPKHLITATGQRVTLRCSPRSGDLSVYWYQQSLDQGLQFLIQYYNGEERAKGNILERFSAQQFPDLHSELNLSSLELGDSALYFCASSPGRPDYGYTFGSGTRLTVV.

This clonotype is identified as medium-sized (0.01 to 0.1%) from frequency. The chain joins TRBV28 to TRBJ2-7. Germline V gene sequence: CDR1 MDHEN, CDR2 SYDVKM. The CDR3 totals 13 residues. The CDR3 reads CASSLRRGSEQYF. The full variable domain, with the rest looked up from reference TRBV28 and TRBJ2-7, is DVKVTQSSRYLVKRTGEKVFLECVQDMDHENMFWYRQDPGLGLRLIYFSYDVKMKEKGDIPEGYSVSREKKERFSLILESASTNQTSMYLCASSLRRGSEQYFGPGTRLTVT.

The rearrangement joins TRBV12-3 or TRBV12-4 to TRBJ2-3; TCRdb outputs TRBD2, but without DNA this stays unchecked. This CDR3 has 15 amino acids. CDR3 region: CASSRFSGKTDTQYF.

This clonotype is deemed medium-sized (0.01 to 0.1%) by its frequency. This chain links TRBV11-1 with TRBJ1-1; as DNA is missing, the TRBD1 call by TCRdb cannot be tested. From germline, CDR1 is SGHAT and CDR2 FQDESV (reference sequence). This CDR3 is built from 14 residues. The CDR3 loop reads CASSLSRGSTEAFF.

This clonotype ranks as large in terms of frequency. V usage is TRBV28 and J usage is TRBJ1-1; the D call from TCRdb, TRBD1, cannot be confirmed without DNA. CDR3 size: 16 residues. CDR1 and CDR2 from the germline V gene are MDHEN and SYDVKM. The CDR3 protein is CASFSGTGSGDTEAFF.

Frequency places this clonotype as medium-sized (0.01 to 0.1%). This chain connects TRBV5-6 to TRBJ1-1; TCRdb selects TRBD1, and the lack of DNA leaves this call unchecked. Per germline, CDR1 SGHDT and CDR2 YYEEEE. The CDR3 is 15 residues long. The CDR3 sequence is CASSGIHRDGSDAFF.

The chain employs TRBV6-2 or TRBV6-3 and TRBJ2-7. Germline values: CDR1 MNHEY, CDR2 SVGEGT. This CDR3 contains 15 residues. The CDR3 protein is CASSYSKFQAPEQYF.

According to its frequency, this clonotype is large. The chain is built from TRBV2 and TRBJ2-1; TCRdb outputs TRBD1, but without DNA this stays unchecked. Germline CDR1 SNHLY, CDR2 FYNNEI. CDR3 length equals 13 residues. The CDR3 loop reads CASSTRADNEQFF.

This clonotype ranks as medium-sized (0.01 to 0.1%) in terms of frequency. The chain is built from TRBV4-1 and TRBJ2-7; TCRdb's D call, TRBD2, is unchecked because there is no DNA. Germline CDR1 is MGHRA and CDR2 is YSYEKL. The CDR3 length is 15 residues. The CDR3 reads CASSQEEGPSYEQYF.

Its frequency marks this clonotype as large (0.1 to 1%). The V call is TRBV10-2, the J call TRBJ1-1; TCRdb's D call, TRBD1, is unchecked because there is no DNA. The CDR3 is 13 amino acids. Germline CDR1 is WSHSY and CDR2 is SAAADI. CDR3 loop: CASRDRGTTEAFF.

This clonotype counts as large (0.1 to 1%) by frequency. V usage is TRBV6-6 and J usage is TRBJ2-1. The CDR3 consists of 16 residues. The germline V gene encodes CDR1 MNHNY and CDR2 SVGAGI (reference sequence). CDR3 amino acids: CASSYLDRGSYNEQFF.

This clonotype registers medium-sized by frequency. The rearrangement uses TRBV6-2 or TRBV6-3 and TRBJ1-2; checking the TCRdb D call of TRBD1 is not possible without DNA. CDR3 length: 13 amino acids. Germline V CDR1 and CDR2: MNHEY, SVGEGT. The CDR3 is CASTIHRNYGYTF.

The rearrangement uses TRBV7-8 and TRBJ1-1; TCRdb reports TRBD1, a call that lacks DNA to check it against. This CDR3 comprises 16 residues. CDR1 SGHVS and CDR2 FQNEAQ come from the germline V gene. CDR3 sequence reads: CASSWGTGGVTSEAFF.

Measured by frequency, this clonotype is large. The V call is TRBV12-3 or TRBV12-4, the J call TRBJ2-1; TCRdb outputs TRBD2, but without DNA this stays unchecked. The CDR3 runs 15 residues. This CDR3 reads CASSLGLAESNEQFF.

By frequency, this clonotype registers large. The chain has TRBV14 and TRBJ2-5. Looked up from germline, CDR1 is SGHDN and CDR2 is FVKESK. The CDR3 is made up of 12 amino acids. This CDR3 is CASSHLKETQYF. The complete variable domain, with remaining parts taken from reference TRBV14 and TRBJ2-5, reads EAGVTQFPSHSVIEKGQTVTLRCDPISGHDNLYWYRRVMGKEIKFLLHFVKESKQDESGMPNNRFLAERTGGTYSTLKVQPAELEDSGVYFCASSHLKETQYFGPGTRLLVL.

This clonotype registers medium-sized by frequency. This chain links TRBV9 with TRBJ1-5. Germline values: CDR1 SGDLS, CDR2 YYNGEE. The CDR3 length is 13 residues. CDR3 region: CASSPDENQPQHF.

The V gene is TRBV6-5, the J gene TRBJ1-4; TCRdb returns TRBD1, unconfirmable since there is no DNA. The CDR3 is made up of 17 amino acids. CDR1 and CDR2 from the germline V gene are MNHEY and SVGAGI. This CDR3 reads CASSPTGGRAANEKLFF.